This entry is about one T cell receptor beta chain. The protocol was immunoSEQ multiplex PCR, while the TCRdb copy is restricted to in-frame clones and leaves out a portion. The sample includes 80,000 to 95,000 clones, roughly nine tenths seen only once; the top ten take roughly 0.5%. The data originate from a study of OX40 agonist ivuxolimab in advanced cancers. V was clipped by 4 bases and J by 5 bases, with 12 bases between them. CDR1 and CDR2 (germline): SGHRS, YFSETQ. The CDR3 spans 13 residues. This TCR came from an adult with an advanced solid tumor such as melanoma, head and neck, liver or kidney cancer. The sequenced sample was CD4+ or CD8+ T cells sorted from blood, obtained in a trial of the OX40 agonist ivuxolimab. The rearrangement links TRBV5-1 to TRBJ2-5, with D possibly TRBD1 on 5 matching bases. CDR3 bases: TGCGCCAGCAGCGTGGAAGGGGTTGAGACCCAGTACTTC. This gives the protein CASSVEGVETQYF.